This T cell receptor beta chain was captured by sequencing in a study of CD8 T cells in Susac syndrome. Study information: Blood was drawn from Susac syndrome patients while they were therapy-naive, on corticosteroids, or on intravenous immunoglobulin alone.

Concerning this clonotype: Its specificity is unknown.

The study's findings and limits: In Susac syndrome, the CD4+ T cell repertoires did not show clonal expansion. The authors acknowledged that the study's TCR sequencing and HLA analysis involved relatively few individuals.

The CDR3 covers 14 residues. V shed 0 bases and J shed 7 bases, with 11 bases lying between them. Per the germline V gene, CDR1 is SGHRS and CDR2 is YFSETQ. Random hexamers served to reverse transcribe roughly 0.45 to 1 ug RNA. TCR beta CDR3 was amplified by immunoSEQ multiplex PCR. This amplification extended across 54 Vbeta and 13 Jbeta segments. TCRdb passed the immunoSEQ multiplex PCR reads through MiXCR, listing each CDR3 protein once. Of 130,000 to 150,000 distinct CDR3 sequences listed, approximately 96% were seen once; the top ten hold about 0.08%. The V and J genes are TRBV5-1 and TRBJ2-4; a weak D match, TRBD2 (6 bases). Material for sequencing was CD4+ T cells from PBMCs. This sequence originates from a human donor with Susac syndrome. The CDR3, as DNA: TGCGCCAGCAGCTTGGACGGGGGAACCAACATTCAGTACTTC. Protein sequence: CASSLDGGTNIQYF.